The 29 T cell receptor beta chains below all came from one sample that was sequenced in a study of T cells in Graves' hyperthyroidism and ophthalmopathy. From RNA transcripts, TCR beta CDR3 regions were amplified. A set of HTBI primers served as the primers for a first-round RT-PCR of the TCR CDR3. MiXCR, run by TCRdb on the multiplex PCR reads, gives a single entry per CDR3 protein. The data show some 570,000 distinct CDR3 sequences, 15% to 20% seen once. The sequencing sample was made of blood. The receptors were gathered from a woman younger than 30 with Graves' ophthalmopathy.

This clonotype was seen repeatedly, ten times or more. The rearrangement uses TRBV5-1 and TRBJ1-1; D remains ambiguous. The germline V gene encodes CDR1 SGHRS and CDR2 YFSETQ. The CDR3 is made up of 14 amino acids. V was cut by 4 bases and J by 1 base, with 11 bases left in between. The CDR3 sequence: CASSRSGRNTEAFF. The CDR3 nucleotides read TGCGCCAGCAGCCGTTCCGGGCGGAACACTGAAGCTTTCTTT.

V is TRBV7-8 and J is TRBJ2-3; D call uncertain. V was shortened by 3 bases and J by 2 bases, with 9 bases between the two germline ends. Germline lookup yields CDR1 SGHVS and CDR2 FQNEAQ. The CDR3 contains 14 residues. The CDR3 is CASSFGFHTDTQYF. CDR3 nucleotide sequence: TGTGCCAGCAGCTTCGGGTTTCACACAGATACGCAGTATTTT.

The chain has TRBV20-1 and TRBJ2-1; no definite D call. The germline CDR1 and CDR2 sequences are DFQATT and SNEGSKA (reference sequence). The CDR3 consists of 10 residues. V lost 3 bases to trimming and J lost 6 bases, with 3 bases between them. The CDR3 DNA is TGCAGTGCTAGTCGCAATGAGCAGTTCTTC. As protein: CSASRNEQFF.

This clonotype turned up a few times. Since a much larger clone is just one base distant, this may be a read error. The gene calls are TRBV2 and TRBJ2-1, with D unresolved. The CDR3 has 14 amino acids. Germline lookup yields CDR1 SNHLY and CDR2 FYNNEI. Trimming took 5 bases from V and 6 from J, leaving 14 bases between them. The CDR3 sequence: CASSKRNIGNEQFF. In nucleotides, the CDR3 is TGTGCCAGCAGTAAAAGGAACATAGGCAATGAGCAGTTCTTC. Based on the CDR3 plus reference TRBV2 and TRBJ2-1, the full variable domain is EPEVTQTPSHQVTQMGQEVILRCVPISNHLYFYWYRQILGQKVEFLVSFYNNEISEKSEIFDDQFSVERPDGSNFTLKIRSTKLEDSAMYFCASSKRNIGNEQFFGPGTRLTVL.

Notes on this clonotype: This may stem from a read error, because a much larger clone lies one nucleotide away. V gene TRBV4-1 combines with J gene TRBJ2-3; 9 bases align to TRBD1. V shed 8 bases, J shed 4 bases, and the junction held 7 bases outside the gene matches. CDR3 size: 14 residues. Germline CDR1 MGHRA, CDR2 YSYEKL. This chain's CDR3 is CASRGGQGSDTQYF. CDR3 nucleotide sequence: TGCGCCAGCCGCGGGGGACAGGGTTCAGATACGCAGTATTTT.

This clonotype was detected ten times or more. The chain has TRBV30 and TRBJ1-1; unclear D gene. The V end was cut by 2 bases, the J end by 5 bases, with 9 bases between. From germline, CDR1 is GTSNPN and CDR2 SVGIG (reference sequence). The CDR3 loop spans 12 amino acids. Here the CDR3 reads CAWSLGVTEAFF. CDR3 nucleotide sequence: TGTGCCTGGAGTCTCGGGGTTACTGAAGCTTTCTTT.

A remark on this clonotype: A single base separates this from a much larger clone, so it may be a read error. CDR3 coding DNA: TGTGCCAGCAGTGTAGCCGGGGCAGGGGGCAGCTATGGCTACACCTTC. Residues: CASSVAGAGGSYGYTF. This chain links TRBV6-1 with TRBJ1-2, with 8 bases identical to TRBD1. The CDR3 contains 16 residues. V gave up 4 bases and J gave up 4 bases; unmatched junction bases: 11. Germline V gene data show CDR1 as MNHNS and CDR2 as SASEGT.

The rearrangement links TRBV20-1 to TRBJ1-2; the D is unclear. Trimming left V 2 bases short and J 0 bases short, with 7 bases between. This CDR3 region has 13 residues. Looked up from germline, CDR1 is DFQATT and CDR2 is SNEGSKA (reference sequence). In DNA, the CDR3 is TGCAGTGCTAGACCAGTCTCTAACTATGGCTACACCTTC. This gives the protein CSARPVSNYGYTF.

This clonotype has a handful of counts. Germline is not matched at one junction end, which may reflect a read error. This chain uses TRBV13 with TRBJ1-1; 8 bases match TRBD1. The CDR3 contains 17 residues. Germline CDR1 is PRHDT and CDR2 is FYEKMQ (reference sequence). DNA of the CDR3: TGCGCCAGCAGCCAAGTACAGGGGGAGGACATAAACACTGAAGCTTTCTTT. Translation: CASSQVQGEDINTEAFF.

In this sample, this clonotype turned up a few times. The chain employs TRBV4-3 and TRBJ1-4; D is unclear. Trimming took 0 bases from V and 8 from J, leaving 7 bases between them. This CDR3 region has 13 residues. CDR1 is LGHNA and CDR2 is YSLEER in the germline V gene. CDR3 sequence: CASSQDLSEKLFF. As DNA, the CDR3 is TGCGCCAGCAGCCAAGACCTTTCCGAAAAACTGTTTTTT.

This clonotype was counted a few times. The chain recombines TRBV13 with TRBJ1-1; a possible D gene is TRBD1 (5 bases). In germline, CDR1 is PRHDT, CDR2 FYEKMQ (reference sequence). The CDR3 has 14 amino acids. The V and J ends lost 5 bases and 1 base respectively, with 11 bases between them. The CDR3 region is CASSTRGQNTEAFF. The CDR3 DNA is TGTGCCAGCAGCACCCGGGGCCAGAACACTGAAGCTTTCTTT.

This clonotype was detected many times. The CDR3 bases are TGCGCCAGCAGCCAAGATGGCCTAGCGGGAGGTTCGAAGACAGATACGCAGTATTTT. Its protein product is CASSQDGLAGGSKTDTQYF. This rearrangement joins TRBV4-3 to TRBJ2-3, with 11 bases aligning to TRBD2. The junction had 11 bases not matched to a gene; V was cut back by 0 bases and J by 3 bases. CDR1 is LGHNA and CDR2 is YSLEER in the germline V gene. The CDR3 contains 19 residues.

This clonotype has more than one count but fewer than ten. Relative to the germline gene, one junction end is altered; a read error may explain this. The chain links TRBV30 to TRBJ1-3; the D gene is possibly TRBD1 (5 bases). Germline V gene lookup returns CDR1 GTSNPN and CDR2 SVGIG (reference sequence). The CDR3 covers 16 residues. The CDR3 region is CAWSVLGRASGNTIYF. CDR3 bases: TGTGCCTGGAGTGTACTGGGGCGGGCCTCTGGTAACACCATATATTTT.

CDR3 residues: CASSPATHYEQYF. CDR3 in DNA: TGTGCCAGCAGCCCTGCAACACACTACGAGCAGTACTTC. V and J are TRBV3-1 and TRBJ2-7; D uncertain. The germline CDR1 and CDR2 sequences are LGHDT and YNNKEL (reference sequence). V was cut by 4 bases and J by 3 bases, with 10 bases left in between. This CDR3 spans 13 amino acids.

The gene calls are TRBV9 and TRBJ1-1, with 10 positions matching TRBD1. The CDR3 has 15 amino acids. Unmatched junction bases numbered 6, after V lost 2 bases and J lost 5 bases. Germline CDR1 reads SGDLS; CDR2 reads YYNGEE. CDR3 DNA sequence: TGTGCCAGCAGCGTTTCTTCGGGACAGGGGACTGAAGCTTTCTTT. Its translation is CASSVSSGQGTEAFF.

This clonotype was observed many times. The V gene is TRBV5-1, the J gene TRBJ2-2, with 10 bases aligning to TRBD1. The J segment lost 5 bases and the V segment lost 3 bases, leaving 4 bases of the junction unmatched. Looked up from germline, CDR1 is SGHRS and CDR2 is YFSETQ. CDR3 size: 15 residues. Here the CDR3 DNA reads TGCGCCAGCAGCTGGACAGGGGGGGAGACCGGGGAGCTGTTTTTT. It encodes CASSWTGGETGELFF.

This clonotype showed up many times. The V gene is TRBV3-1, the J gene TRBJ1-1; D unresolved. Trimming cost V 3 bases and J 0 bases, with 8 bases left between them. CDR3 length: 14 amino acids. Germline assignment: CDR1 LGHDT and CDR2 YNNKEL (reference sequence). CDR3 coding DNA: TGTGCCAGCAGCCATGGCGGATTGAACACTGAAGCTTTCTTT. It is translated as CASSHGGLNTEAFF.

V gene TRBV19 combines with J gene TRBJ1-5; no reliable D call. Germline V gene data show CDR1 as LNHDA and CDR2 as SQIVND (reference sequence). Trimming left V 3 bases short and J 5 bases short, with 11 bases between. The CDR3 runs to 14 residues. In DNA, the CDR3 is TGTGCCAGTAGTATTATCGGGATGGATCAGCCCCAGCATTTT. As protein: CASSIIGMDQPQHF. Filled out from reference TRBV19 and TRBJ1-5, the complete variable domain reads DGGITQSPKYLFRKEGQNVTLSCEQNLNHDAMYWYRQDPGQGLRLIYYSQIVNDFQKGDIAEGYSVSREKKESFPLTVTSAQKNPTAFYLCASSIIGMDQPQHFGDGTRLSIL.

This clonotype was recorded at least ten times. The chain uses TRBV11-1 and TRBJ2-1, with D maybe TRBD1 (7 bases). The CDR3 contains 14 residues. Between the trimmed V and J ends, which lost 9 bases and 4 bases, there was a span of 16 bases. CDR1 and CDR2 from the germline V gene are SGHAT and FQDESV (reference sequence). The CDR3 reads CASMGGTEYNEQFF. In DNA form, the CDR3 reads TGTGCCAGTATGGGCGGGACAGAATACAATGAGCAGTTCTTC.

This clonotype came up many times. This sequence joins TRBV27 and TRBJ1-1; D not certain. V lost 4 bases and J 6 bases, leaving 12 bases between the germline ends. This CDR3 contains 13 residues. Germline CDR1 and CDR2: MNHEY and SMNVEV (reference sequence). DNA for the CDR3: TGTGCCAGCAGTTCTCCGGATTTAGCTGAAGCTTTCTTT. Its protein product is CASSSPDLAEAFF.

This clonotype has just a few counts. The chain combines TRBV11-2 with TRBJ2-7; a possible D gene is TRBD1 (6 bases). CDR1 and CDR2 (germline): SGHAT, FQNNGV. The CDR3 is 15 amino acids. Trimming removed 2 bases at V and 3 bases at J, with 14 bases between. The CDR3 spells CASSLSARGDYEQYF. CDR3 in DNA: TGTGCCAGCAGCTTAAGTGCCAGGGGAGACTACGAGCAGTACTTC.

This clonotype was counted at least ten times. The J gene is TRBJ1-1, the V gene TRBV2; a weak D match, TRBD1 (6 bases). CDR1 is SNHLY, CDR2 FYNNEI, per germline. CDR3 length: 14 residues. V lost 7 bases to trimming and J lost 1 base, with 13 bases between them. CDR3 in amino acids: CASTKRGWNTEAFF. The DNA for the CDR3 is TGTGCCAGCACCAAGAGGGGGTGGAACACTGAAGCTTTCTTT.

This clonotype was seen a handful of times. The gene calls are TRBV28 and TRBJ1-2, with 10 bases aligning to TRBD1. The germline CDR1 and CDR2 sequences are MDHEN and SYDVKM. V lost 5 bases, J lost 5 bases, and 8 bases stayed unmatched. The CDR3 has 15 amino acids. The CDR3 DNA reads as TGTGCCAGCAGTCCCCTCGGACAGGGGGTTTATGGCTACACCTTC. It translates to CASSPLGQGVYGYTF.

There are many counts of this clonotype. The chain carries TRBV7-3 and TRBJ1-5; D unclear. The CDR3 is made up of 14 amino acids. The germline V gene encodes CDR1 SGHTA and CDR2 FQGTGA. Between the trimmed V and J ends, which lost 4 bases and 4 bases, there was a span of 11 bases. The CDR3 reads CASSYARQNQPQHF. In DNA, the CDR3 is TGTGCCAGCAGCTACGCCAGGCAGAATCAGCCCCAGCATTTT.

This rearrangement joins TRBV28 to TRBJ1-1; D unclear. CDR1 and CDR2 (germline): MDHEN, SYDVKM. The ends were cut back, 7 bases at V and 1 base at J, with 19 bases in the middle. CDR3 length equals 16 residues. This chain's CDR3 is CASTTRLGSKNTEAFF. The DNA for the CDR3 is TGTGCCAGCACTACACGCCTAGGGTCTAAGAACACTGAAGCTTTCTTT.

The V and J genes are TRBV15 and TRBJ1-1; TRBD1 aligns across 7 bases. The CDR3 sequence is 16 residues long. V lost 11 bases to trimming and J lost 0 bases; unmatched junction nucleotides: 15. The germline V gene has CDR1 LNHNV and CDR2 YYDKDF (reference sequence). The CDR3 DNA reads TGTGCCTCCTACAGGGGACTCCCTCTCATGAACACTGAAGCTTTCTTT. The encoded protein is CASYRGLPLMNTEAFF.

This clonotype was counted ten times or more. The rearrangement uses TRBV29-1 and TRBJ2-5, with 7 bases fitting TRBD1. The CDR3 sequence is 14 residues long. Germline CDR1 and CDR2: SQVTM and ANQGSEA. Trimming cost V 4 bases and J 1 base; bases outside gene matches: 6. Here the CDR3 reads CSVAVTGSQETQYF. CDR3 bases: TGCAGCGTTGCTGTGACAGGGTCCCAAGAGACCCAGTACTTC. The complete variable domain, with remaining parts taken from reference TRBV29-1 and TRBJ2-5, reads SAVISQKPSRDICQRGTSLTIQCQVDSQVTMMFWYRQQPGQSLTLIATANQGSEATYESGFVIDKFPISRPNLTFSTLTVSNMSPEDSSIYLCSVAVTGSQETQYFGPGTRLLVL.

Notes on this clonotype: This may be a read error, as it is one base from a much larger clone. The rearrangement links TRBV4-1 to TRBJ2-7; 9 bases map to TRBD1. From germline, CDR1 is MGHRA and CDR2 YSYEKL. This CDR3 has 15 residues. The CDR3 spells CASGQPGQGRHEQYF. DNA of the CDR3: TGCGCCAGCGGCCAGCCGGGACAGGGTAGGCACGAGCAGTACTTC.

This clonotype was picked up many times. The chain is built from TRBV7-2 and TRBJ2-7, with a possible D match to TRBD2 (5 bases). This CDR3 is 14 amino acids long. Germline lookup yields CDR1 SGHTA and CDR2 FQGNSA. Trimming removed 5 bases from V and 7 bases from J, with 18 bases in between. The CDR3: CASSAMDSRREQYF. The CDR3 DNA follows: TGTGCCAGCAGCGCTATGGACTCAAGGAGAGAGCAGTACTTC.